This entry describes one T cell receptor beta chain. The sample is drawn from a study of blood T cell repertoires in COVID-19. The method was immunoSEQ multiplex PCR; TCRdb's version includes in-frame clones alone and lacks a portion of them. This table holds hundreds of thousands of clones, under 90% found once. Germline lookup yields CDR1 SGHNT and CDR2 YENEEA. The CDR3 is 16 residues long. The germline V and J ends were trimmed by 3 bases and 0 bases, with 12 bases remaining between them. The V gene is TRBV11-3, the J gene TRBJ2-1; D is perhaps TRBD2 (5 bases). The specimen was peripheral blood. This receptor was obtained from a woman between 35 and 50 years old with active or convalescent COVID-19. The CDR3 is CASSFRHGSSYNEQFF. CDR3 coding DNA: TGTGCCAGCAGCTTTCGGCATGGGAGCTCCTACAATGAGCAGTTCTTC.